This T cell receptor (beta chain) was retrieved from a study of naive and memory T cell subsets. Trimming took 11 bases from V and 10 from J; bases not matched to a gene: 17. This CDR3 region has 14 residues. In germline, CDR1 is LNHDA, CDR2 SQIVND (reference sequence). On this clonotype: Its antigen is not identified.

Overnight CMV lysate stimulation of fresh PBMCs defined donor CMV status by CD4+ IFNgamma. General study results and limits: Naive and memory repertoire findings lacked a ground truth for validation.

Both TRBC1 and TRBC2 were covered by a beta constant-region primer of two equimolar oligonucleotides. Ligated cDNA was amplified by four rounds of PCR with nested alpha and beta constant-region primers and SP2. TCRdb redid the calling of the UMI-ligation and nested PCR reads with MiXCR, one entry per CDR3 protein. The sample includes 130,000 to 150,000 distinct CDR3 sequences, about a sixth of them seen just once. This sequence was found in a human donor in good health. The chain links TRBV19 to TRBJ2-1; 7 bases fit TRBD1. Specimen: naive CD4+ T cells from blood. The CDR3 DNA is TGTGCCTCGAGGGCTAGCCCCACGGGACAGGAGCAGTTCTTC. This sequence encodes CASRASPTGQEQFF.